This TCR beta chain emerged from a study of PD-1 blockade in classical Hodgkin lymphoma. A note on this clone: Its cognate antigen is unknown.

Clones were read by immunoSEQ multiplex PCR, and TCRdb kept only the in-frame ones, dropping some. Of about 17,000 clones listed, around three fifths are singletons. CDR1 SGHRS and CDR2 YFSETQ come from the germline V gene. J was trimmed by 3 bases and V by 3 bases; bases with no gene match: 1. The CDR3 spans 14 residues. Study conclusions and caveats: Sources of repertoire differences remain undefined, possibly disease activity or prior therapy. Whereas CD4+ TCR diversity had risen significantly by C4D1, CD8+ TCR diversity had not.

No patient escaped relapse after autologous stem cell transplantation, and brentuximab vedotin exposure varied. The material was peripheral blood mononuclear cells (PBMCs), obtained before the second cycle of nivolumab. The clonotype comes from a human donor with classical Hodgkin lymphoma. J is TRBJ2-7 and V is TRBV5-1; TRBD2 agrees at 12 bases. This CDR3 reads CASSWGLAGYEQYF. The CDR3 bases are TGCGCCAGCAGCTGGGGACTAGCGGGCTACGAGCAGTACTTC.